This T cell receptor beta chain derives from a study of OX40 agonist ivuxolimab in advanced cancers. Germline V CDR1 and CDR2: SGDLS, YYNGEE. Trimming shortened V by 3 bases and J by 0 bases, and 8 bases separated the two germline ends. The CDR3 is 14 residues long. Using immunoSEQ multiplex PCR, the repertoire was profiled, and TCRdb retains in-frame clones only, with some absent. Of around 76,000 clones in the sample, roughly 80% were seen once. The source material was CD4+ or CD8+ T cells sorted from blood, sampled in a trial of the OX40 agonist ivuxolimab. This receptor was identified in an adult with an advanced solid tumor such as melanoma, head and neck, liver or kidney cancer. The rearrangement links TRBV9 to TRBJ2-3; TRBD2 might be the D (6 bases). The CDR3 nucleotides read TGTGCCAGCAGCGATGCGGGGAGCACAGATACGCAGTATTTT. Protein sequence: CASSDAGSTDTQYF.